One and the same sample provided the 16 T cell receptor beta chains below, sequenced in a study of blood T cell repertoires in COVID-19. Assay used: immunoSEQ multiplex PCR; TCRdb lists only in-frame clones, some missing. This table holds around 250,000 clones, approximately 85% found once. Specimen: peripheral blood. The receptors originated from a woman of 80 years or more with COVID-19, enrolled during active disease.

The V and J genes are TRBV2 and TRBJ2-1; 14 bases match TRBD2. CDR3 size: 15 residues. After removal of 4 bases from V and 9 bases from J, the junction contained 5 bases not matched to a gene. Looked up from germline, CDR1 is SNHLY and CDR2 is FYNNEI. For the CDR3, the DNA is TGTGCCAGCAGTGGGACTAGCGGGGGGCTAGGTGAGCAGTTCTTC. Residues: CASSGTSGGLGEQFF.

The chain combines TRBV28 with TRBJ1-2; D ambiguous. Germline V gene data show CDR1 as MDHEN and CDR2 as SYDVKM. The V gene lost 1 base and the J gene lost 1 base, with 16 bases spanning the gap. This CDR3 region has 17 residues. CDR3 loop: CASSLSRSLGSNYGYTF. The CDR3, as DNA: TGTGCCAGCAGTTTATCTCGGTCCCTAGGTAGTAACTATGGCTACACCTTC.

The chain has TRBV14 and TRBJ2-7, with a weak D call TRBD2 (6 bases). Germline V CDR1 and CDR2: SGHDN, FVKESK. The CDR3 sequence is 13 residues long. The V end lost 4 bases, the J end lost 6 bases, and 13 bases lay between the germline ends. The CDR3 DNA reads as TGTGCCAGCAGCCTATTACGGGGGTCCGAGCAGTACGTC. Translating it yields CASSLLRGSEQYV.

This rearrangement joins TRBV29-1 to TRBJ1-1; a weak D match, TRBD1 (5 bases). This CDR3 is 14 amino acids long. Germline CDR1 reads SQVTM; CDR2 reads ANQGSEA. Trimming shortened V by 5 bases and J by 3 bases, and 16 bases separated the two germline ends. The CDR3 coding sequence is TGCAGCGTTTTCAGGGCGGATGGGGACACTGAAGCTTTCTTT. This codes for CSVFRADGDTEAFF.

The gene calls are TRBV30 and TRBJ1-1, with 9 positions matching TRBD1. Trimming removed 1 base from V and 5 bases from J; junction bases left unmatched: 2. The CDR3 spans 13 residues. Germline V gene lookup returns CDR1 GTSNPN and CDR2 SVGIG (reference sequence). The CDR3 DNA reads TGTGCCTGGAGTGGACAGGGGGGAACTGAAGCTTTCTTT. It specifies CAWSGQGGTEAFF.

The gene calls are TRBV6-2 or TRBV6-3 and TRBJ2-3; D might be TRBD1 (5 bases). Germline V gene data show CDR1 as MNHEY and CDR2 as SVGEGT. The CDR3 has 19 amino acids. V was shortened by 0 bases and J by 0 bases, with 19 bases between the two germline ends. The CDR3 region is CASSYSTSGIGVSTDTQYF. The CDR3 DNA is TGTGCCAGCAGTTACTCGACGTCCGGTATAGGGGTTAGCACAGATACGCAGTATTTT.

This clone has just one count. The rearrangement links TRBV6-5 to TRBJ1-6; D is possibly TRBD1 (6 bases). This CDR3 spans 15 amino acids. V gave up 7 bases and J gave up 9 bases, with 19 bases separating them. The germline V gene encodes CDR1 MNHEY and CDR2 SVGAGI. The CDR3 region has the DNA TGTGCCAGCATCGGCGACAGGAAGGGAGCTTCACCCCTCCACTTT. It codes for CASIGDRKGASPLHF.

Points on this clone: Additional DNA sequences in this sample encode the identical CDR3. This chain connects TRBV28 to TRBJ1-1; no definite D call. Deletions cut 7 bases from V and 0 bases from J, with 6 bases between. The CDR3 spans 12 residues. Germline CDR1 reads MDHEN; CDR2 reads SYDVKM. For the CDR3, the DNA is TGTGCCAGCAAACTGTTGAACACTGAAGCTTTCTTT. This translates into CASKLLNTEAFF. The whole variable domain, remainder taken from reference TRBV28 and TRBJ1-1, is DVKVTQSSRYLVKRTGEKVFLECVQDMDHENMFWYRQDPGLGLRLIYFSYDVKMKEKGDIPEGYSVSREKKERFSLILESASTNQTSMYLCASKLLNTEAFFGQGTRLTVV.

This rearrangement joins TRBV6-5 to TRBJ2-7; 7 bases line up with TRBD1. Germline V gene data show CDR1 as MNHEY and CDR2 as SVGAGI. The CDR3 is 14 amino acids. Unmatched junction bases numbered 11, after V lost 6 bases and J lost 6 bases. The DNA for the CDR3 is TGTGCCAGCAGGGCTACAGGGGCCGGATCCGAGCAGTACGTC. It codes for CASRATGAGSEQYV.

The chain employs TRBV7-9 and TRBJ1-3, with D uncertain. Germline-derived CDR1 and CDR2 are SEHNR and FQNEAQ (reference sequence). Trimming left V 2 bases short and J 2 bases short, with 13 bases between. The CDR3 sequence is 16 residues long. CDR3 loop: CASSLSSLSAGNTIYF. Here the CDR3 DNA reads TGTGCCAGCAGCTTAAGTAGTCTTTCGGCTGGAAACACCATATATTTT.

The rearrangement uses TRBV7-9 and TRBJ2-2; 7 bases are a match to TRBD1. Per germline, CDR1 SEHNR and CDR2 FQNEAQ (reference sequence). J lost 0 bases, V lost 1 base, and 11 bases had no gene match. The CDR3 totals 19 residues. The CDR3 DNA reads as TGTGCCAGCAGCTTAGGAAGGTGGAGTCAGGGGGCGAACACCGGGGAGCTGTTTTTT. Its translation is CASSLGRWSQGANTGELFF.

The chain recombines TRBV5-6 with TRBJ2-7; 9 bases map to TRBD2. V shed 4 bases, J shed 1 base, and the junction held 6 bases outside the gene matches. This CDR3 has 15 amino acids. Looked up from germline, CDR1 is SGHDT and CDR2 is YYEEEE. This chain's CDR3 is CASSKGTSGSYEQYF. The CDR3 DNA sequence: TGTGCCAGCAGCAAAGGAACTAGCGGGTCCTACGAGCAGTACTTC.

This clone was recorded a few times. The genes are TRBV7-2 and TRBJ1-2; D perhaps matches TRBD1 (5 bases). This CDR3 has 15 residues. V was trimmed by 5 bases and J by 0 bases, leaving 13 bases between them. Germline CDR1 SGHTA, CDR2 FQGNSA. The CDR3 sequence is CASSGRQLANYGYTF. The CDR3 nucleotides read TGTGCCAGCAGCGGACGACAGCTAGCTAACTATGGCTACACCTTC. The full variable domain, in which reference TRBV7-2 and TRBJ1-2 provide the parts outside the CDR3, is GAGVSQSPSNKVTEKGKDVELRCDPISGHTALYWYRQSLGQGLEFLIYFQGNSAPDKSGLPSDRFSAERTGGSVSTLTIQRTQQEDSAVYLCASSGRQLANYGYTFGSGTRLTVV.

The chain has TRBV5-5 and TRBJ1-5, with D uncertain. The CDR3 totals 14 residues. Germline V CDR1 and CDR2: SGHKS, YYEKEE (reference sequence). Trimming removed 1 base at V and 6 bases at J, with 11 bases between. CDR3 in DNA: TGTGCCAGCAGCTTGAACAGTGATCCTCAGCCCCAGCATTTT. Its protein product is CASSLNSDPQPQHF.

V and J are TRBV7-9 and TRBJ1-2; the D gene is possibly TRBD1 (6 bases). This CDR3 is 16 amino acids long. Germline V gene lookup returns CDR1 SEHNR and CDR2 FQNEAQ (reference sequence). Trimming cost V 5 bases and J 4 bases, with 20 bases left between them. CDR3 nucleotide sequence: TGTGCCAGCAGCCACCTGGGGGGGGGCGCGAGCTATGGCTACACCTTC. This codes for CASSHLGGGASYGYTF.

This clone appeared a single time. V is TRBV6-2 or TRBV6-3 and J is TRBJ1-2; D is possibly TRBD1 (5 bases). V was pared by 2 bases and J by 0 bases, with 22 bases between. From germline, CDR1 is MNHEY and CDR2 SVGEGT. The CDR3 loop spans 19 amino acids. The CDR3 DNA sequence: TGTGCCAGCAGTTACAGTGAGGACAAAGGGTCGAAAACTAACTATGGCTACACCTTC. Translation: CASSYSEDKGSKTNYGYTF.